This TCR beta chain is drawn from a study of blood T cells in healthy people across ages. Caucasian individuals from Russia who were healthy and aged 6 to 90 acted as donors. General study points: A strong correlation between TCR beta diversity and naive T cell percentage was seen.

In the case of this clonotype: Antigen: not known.

Primed by a sample-barcoded 5' primer and a J-beta primer mix, a second PCR proceeded for 7 to 11 cycles. TCRdb redid the calling of the 5' RACE reads with MiXCR, one entry per CDR3 protein. The data hold about 1.6 million distinct CDR3 sequences, with roughly 32% observed a single time. Germline V gene lookup returns CDR1 SGHTA and CDR2 FQGTGA. The ends lost 10 bases at V and 2 bases at J; junction bases unmatched: 15. The CDR3 totals 17 residues. The sample was blood. The chain links TRBV7-3 to TRBJ2-7; 12 bases line up with TRBD2. The clonotype originates from a woman aged 25-40 years in good health. The CDR3 sequence: CANPLGASGRATYEQYF. Written as DNA, the CDR3 is TGTGCCAACCCGTTGGGGGCTAGCGGGAGGGCTACCTACGAGCAGTACTTC.